Presented here are 9 T cell receptor beta chains from one specimen sequenced in a study of T cells in Graves' hyperthyroidism and ophthalmopathy. TCR beta CDR3 regions were amplified from RNA. Using the HTBI primer set, a first-round RT-PCR was run on the TCR CDR3. TCRdb passed the multiplex PCR reads through MiXCR, listing each CDR3 protein once. The repertoire holds about 640,000 distinct CDR3 sequences, with approximately 15% as singletons. The sequencing sample was made of blood. The receptors here all came from a woman between 45 and 65 years old with Graves' ophthalmopathy.

This clonotype was recorded at least ten times. The chain recombines TRBV29-1 with TRBJ1-5, with 9 bases matching TRBD1. The CDR3 is 14 amino acids. J was trimmed by 5 bases and V by 4 bases; bases with no gene match: 6. The germline V gene encodes CDR1 SQVTM and CDR2 ANQGSEA. CDR3 DNA: TGCAGCGTTGCTGGGACAGGGCGTGATCAGCCCCAGCATTTT. Translated: CSVAGTGRDQPQHF.

This clonotype was observed at least ten times. This chain joins TRBV7-6 and TRBJ2-5, with 11 bases lining up with TRBD2. V gave up 3 bases and J gave up 5 bases; unmatched junction bases: 8. This CDR3 region has 16 residues. Germline V CDR1 and CDR2: SGHVS, FNYEAQ. CDR3 residues: CASSLIAGGPRETQYF. CDR3 coding DNA: TGTGCCAGCAGCTTGATAGCGGGAGGGCCCCGGGAGACCCAGTACTTC. The complete variable domain, with remaining parts taken from reference TRBV7-6 and TRBJ2-5, reads GAGVSQSPRYKVTKRGQDVALRCDPISGHVSLYWYRQALGQGPEFLTYFNYEAQQDKSGLPNDRFSAERPEGSISTLTIQRTEQRDSAMYRCASSLIAGGPRETQYFGPGTRLLVL.

The chain is built from TRBV27 and TRBJ1-1, with unresolved D. The germline V gene encodes CDR1 MNHEY and CDR2 SMNVEV (reference sequence). The V end lost 1 base, the J end lost 8 bases, and 8 bases lay between the germline ends. The CDR3 is made up of 12 amino acids. The CDR3 DNA reads as TGTGCCAGCAGTTTATTCCCGGGAGAAGCTTTCTTT. Translated, it gives CASSLFPGEAFF.

This clonotype has at least ten counts. V usage is TRBV11-2 and J usage is TRBJ2-3, with TRBD2 matching over 7 bases. The trim removed 5 bases at V and 0 bases at J, leaving 8 bases unmatched. Per germline, CDR1 SGHAT and CDR2 FQNNGV. The CDR3 runs to 16 residues. Written as DNA, the CDR3 is TGTGCCAGCAGCCAAAGACTAGCACAGAGCACAGATACGCAGTATTTT. Residues: CASSQRLAQSTDTQYF.

V gene TRBV6-2 or TRBV6-3 combines with J gene TRBJ2-5; the match to TRBD2 covers 14 bases. The CDR3 consists of 18 residues. Trimming cost V 4 bases and J 5 bases; bases outside gene matches: 12. The germline CDR1 and CDR2 sequences are MNHEY and SVGEGT. The CDR3 spells CASSSDRLAGGPRETQYF. The CDR3, as DNA: TGTGCCAGCAGTTCTGACAGACTAGCGGGAGGGCCACGGGAGACCCAGTACTTC.

At least ten counts were recorded for this clonotype. This chain uses TRBV20-1 with TRBJ2-1, with TRBD2 matching over 9 bases. Trimming removed 0 bases from V and 3 bases from J; junction bases left unmatched: 12. This CDR3 spans 18 amino acids. Germline values: CDR1 DFQATT, CDR2 SNEGSKA (reference sequence). The CDR3 here is CSAREVWREGVIYNEQFF. DNA of the CDR3: TGCAGTGCTAGAGAAGTTTGGCGGGAGGGCGTTATCTACAATGAGCAGTTCTTC.

This clonotype was observed at least ten times. The chain has TRBV28 and TRBJ2-1, with 13 bases identical to TRBD2. CDR3 length: 13 residues. Losses at the gene ends were 7 bases for V and 9 bases for J; bases not matched to a gene: 3. Germline values: CDR1 MDHEN, CDR2 SYDVKM. CDR3 DNA: TGTGCCAGCAAACTAGCGGGAGGGGTTGAGCAGTTCTTC. It is translated as CASKLAGGVEQFF.

This sequence joins TRBV28 and TRBJ1-2; a possible D gene is TRBD1 (6 bases). Germline V gene lookup returns CDR1 MDHEN and CDR2 SYDVKM. V was cut by 6 bases and J by 7 bases, with 24 bases left in between. The CDR3 spans 16 residues. CDR3 nucleotide sequence: TGTGCCAGCAGCCAGTTCCCGGGGGGGGGGGCGCCTGGCTACACCTTC. Translation gives CASSQFPGGGAPGYTF.

The table lists this clonotype with many counts. The rearrangement joins TRBV12-3 or TRBV12-4 to TRBJ1-5; D unresolved. This CDR3 comprises 13 residues. Trimming shortened V by 4 bases and J by 0 bases, and 4 bases separated the two germline ends. CDR3 sequence (DNA): TGTGCCAGCAGTTGGGGTAGCAATCAGCCCCAGCATTTT. Protein sequence: CASSWGSNQPQHF.